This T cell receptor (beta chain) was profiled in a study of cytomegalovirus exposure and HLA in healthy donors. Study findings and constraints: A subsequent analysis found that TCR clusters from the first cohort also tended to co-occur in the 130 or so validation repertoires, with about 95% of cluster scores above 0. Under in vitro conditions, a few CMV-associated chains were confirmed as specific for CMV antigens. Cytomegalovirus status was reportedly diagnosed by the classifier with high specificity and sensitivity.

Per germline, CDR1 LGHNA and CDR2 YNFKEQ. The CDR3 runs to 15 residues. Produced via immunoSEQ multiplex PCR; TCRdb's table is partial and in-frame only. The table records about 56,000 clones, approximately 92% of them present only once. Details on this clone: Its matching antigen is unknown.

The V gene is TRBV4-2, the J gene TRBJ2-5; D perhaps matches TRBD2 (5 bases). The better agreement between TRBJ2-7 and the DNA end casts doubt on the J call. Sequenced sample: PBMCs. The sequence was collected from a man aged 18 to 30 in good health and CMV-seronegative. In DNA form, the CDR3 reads TGTGCCAGCAGCCAGGGCCTCGGGGAGTCCTACGAGCAGTACTTC. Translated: CASSQGLGESYEQYF.